This TCR beta chain was captured by sequencing in a study of T cell responses to AZD1222 COVID-19 vaccine. The method was immunoSEQ multiplex PCR; TCRdb's version includes in-frame clones alone and lacks a portion of them. This table has roughly 100,000 clones, around nine tenths appearing once. Study results and limitations: Spike-specific TCR depth and breadth grew after two AZD1222 doses. There were mostly white British donors and more females than males, and clonal diversity was possibly underestimated. Regions 160-218 and 743-854 held dominance among vaccine-associated CD4 TCRs, which spanned spike.

In regard to this clone: Its antigen is still unknown.

V dropped 1 base and J dropped 14; count of bases not matched to a gene: 8. Germline CDR1 and CDR2: LNHNV and YYDKDF (reference sequence). This CDR3 has 13 residues. The sequences come from peripheral blood, collected on day 0 of AZD1222 vaccination. The rearrangement links TRBV15 to TRBJ2-1; TRBD2 agrees at 7 bases. The clonotype was recovered from an adult in good health. The DNA for the CDR3 is TGTGCCACCAGCAGAGGCCGCGGGAGTTGGGAGTTCTTC. Translated: CATSRGRGSWEFF.